Following are 27 T cell receptor beta chains from one sample sequenced in a study of T cell responses to AZD1222 COVID-19 vaccine. Data came from immunoSEQ multiplex PCR; TCRdb stores just in-frame clones and leaves some out. The sample holds 120,000 or so clones, 81% seen once. This specimen was peripheral blood, taken on day 0 of AZD1222 vaccination. The receptors were gathered from an adult in good health.

This chain joins TRBV19 and TRBJ1-1, with D unresolved. Trimming stripped 3 bases from V and 0 bases from J, with 5 bases between. Germline V gene lookup returns CDR1 LNHDA and CDR2 SQIVND (reference sequence). The CDR3 runs 13 residues. The CDR3: CASSIQMNTEAFF. The CDR3 DNA reads TGTGCCAGTAGTATTCAGATGAACACTGAAGCTTTCTTT.

The chain is built from TRBV4-3 and TRBJ2-7; possible D gene TRBD1, 6 bases. In germline, CDR1 is LGHNA, CDR2 YSLEER. The CDR3 length is 15 residues. Trimming took off 0 bases at V and 0 bases at J, with 9 bases between the two ends. The CDR3: CASSQDWDTSYEQYF. The CDR3 DNA sequence: TGCGCCAGCAGCCAAGATTGGGACACCTCCTACGAGCAGTACTTC.

This rearrangement joins TRBV4-1 to TRBJ2-5; TRBD1 or TRBD2 may be the D gene (6 bases each). The CDR3 spans 12 residues. Trimming shortened V by 2 bases and J by 9 bases, and 10 bases separated the two germline ends. Germline V gives CDR1 MGHRA, CDR2 YSYEKL. The chain's CDR3 is CASSQTRGAQYF. The CDR3 nucleotides read TGCGCCAGCAGCCAAACAAGGGGGGCCCAGTACTTC.

This chain uses TRBV28 with TRBJ2-7; TRBD1 matches at 7 bases. Germline V gives CDR1 MDHEN, CDR2 SYDVKM. The CDR3 is 13 residues long. After removal of 6 bases from V and 6 bases from J, the junction contained 8 bases not matched to a gene. The DNA for the CDR3 is TGTGCCAGCAGGCCGACAGGGTTGGCCGAGCAGTACTTC. Encoded protein: CASRPTGLAEQYF.

This chain uses TRBV2 with TRBJ2-2; D remains unclear. CDR3 length: 15 amino acids. V lost 6 bases to trimming and J lost 3 bases, with 14 bases between them. The V gene's germline CDR1 is SNHLY and CDR2 FYNNEI. The CDR3 sequence: CASRSSQVDTGELFF. The CDR3, as DNA: TGTGCCAGCAGGTCCTCTCAGGTCGACACCGGGGAGCTGTTTTTT. Full variable domain (rest looked up from reference TRBV2 and TRBJ2-2): EPEVTQTPSHQVTQMGQEVILRCVPISNHLYFYWYRQILGQKVEFLVSFYNNEISEKSEIFDDQFSVERPDGSNFTLKIRSTKLEDSAMYFCASRSSQVDTGELFFGEGSRLTVL.

This chain joins TRBV15 and TRBJ2-3, with TRBD2 matching over 11 bases. V lost 7 bases and J lost 0; bases outside the gene matches: 3. The CDR3 covers 15 residues. The V gene's germline CDR1 is LNHNV and CDR2 YYDKDF (reference sequence). DNA for the CDR3: TGTGCCACCAAACTAGCGGGGGTTAGCACAGATACGCAGTATTTT. Protein sequence: CATKLAGVSTDTQYF.

The rearrangement uses TRBV28 and TRBJ1-3; D is unresolved. Trimming removed 5 bases at V and 2 bases at J, with 10 bases between. The CDR3 is 14 amino acids. Germline lookup yields CDR1 MDHEN and CDR2 SYDVKM. The chain's CDR3 is CASSADATGNTIYF. The CDR3, as DNA: TGTGCCAGCAGTGCAGACGCGACTGGAAACACCATATATTTT.

The V gene is TRBV7-2, the J gene TRBJ2-7, with a weak D call TRBD1 (5 bases). V was cut by 1 base and J by 6 bases, with 13 bases left in between. Germline CDR1 and CDR2: SGHTA and FQGNSA. The length of the CDR3 is 14 residues. This chain's CDR3 is CASSLGQGWSEQYF. Here the CDR3 DNA reads TGTGCCAGCAGCTTAGGTCAGGGTTGGTCCGAGCAGTACTTC.

The chain joins TRBV19 to TRBJ2-1; 8 positions match TRBD1. Trimming cost V 2 bases and J 9 bases; bases outside gene matches: 9. The CDR3 totals 15 residues. The germline gives CDR1 LNHDA, CDR2 SQIVND (reference sequence). CDR3 sequence (DNA): TGTGCCAGTAGTATACGTCGAGACAGGGGAGGTGAGCAGTTCTTC. This codes for CASSIRRDRGGEQFF.

The V and J genes are TRBV19 and TRBJ2-7; 7 nucleotides align to TRBD2. This CDR3 has 16 residues. The J segment lost 0 bases and the V segment lost 3 bases, leaving 8 bases of the junction unmatched. Germline lookup yields CDR1 LNHDA and CDR2 SQIVND (reference sequence). The CDR3 nucleotides read TGTGCCAGTAGTATCCGATCGGCGGGAGCCTCCTACGAGCAGTACTTC. It specifies CASSIRSAGASYEQYF.

The chain is built from TRBV20-1 and TRBJ1-6; D not certain. The V end was cut by 3 bases, the J end by 5 bases, with 11 bases between. CDR1 is DFQATT and CDR2 is SNEGSKA in the germline V gene (reference sequence). The CDR3 sequence is 14 residues long. CDR3 sequence (DNA): TGCAGTGCTAGTTGGGCTAGAGATAATTCACCCCTCCACTTT. Translating it yields CSASWARDNSPLHF.

The chain has TRBV3-1 (or the pseudogene TRBV3-2) and TRBJ2-1; 8 bases are shared with TRBD2. Germline trimming cut 6 bases from V and 9 bases from J; bases unmatched to any gene: 4. This CDR3 comprises 12 residues. Germline values: CDR1 LGHDT, CDR2 YNNKEL (reference sequence). In nucleotides, the CDR3 is TGTGCCAGCAGACGGACTAGCACTGAGCAGTTCTTC. Protein: CASRRTSTEQFF.

The CDR3 region is CASSPPGQGTDTQYF. DNA for the CDR3: TGTGCCAGCAGCCCCCCGGGACAAGGGACAGATACGCAGTATTTT. The rearrangement links TRBV6-5 to TRBJ2-3; tentative D call: TRBD1 (6 bases). CDR1 is MNHEY, CDR2 SVGAGI, per germline. Trimming removed 6 bases at V and 3 bases at J, with 16 bases between. This CDR3 comprises 15 residues.

This sequence joins TRBV7-2 and TRBJ2-5; weak D call: TRBD2 (6 bases). Germline values: CDR1 SGHTA, CDR2 FQGNSA. Trimming removed 0 bases at V and 1 base at J, with 15 bases between. This CDR3 has 17 residues. This chain's CDR3 is CASSLAKYGGTQETQYF. The CDR3 DNA follows: TGTGCCAGCAGCTTAGCGAAATATGGGGGGACCCAAGAGACCCAGTACTTC.

The V gene is TRBV7-2, the J gene TRBJ2-1; D is unresolved. In germline, CDR1 is SGHTA, CDR2 FQGNSA. V lost 1 base and J lost 0, with 1 base in between. This CDR3 has 13 residues. CDR3 coding DNA: TGTGCCAGCAGCTTAGGCTCCTACAATGAGCAGTTCTTC. Encoded protein: CASSLGSYNEQFF.

V is TRBV30 and J is TRBJ1-4, with 9 bases lining up with TRBD1. This CDR3 contains 15 residues. Germline V gene lookup returns CDR1 GTSNPN and CDR2 SVGIG (reference sequence). V shed 8 bases and J 0 bases; nucleotides not matched to a gene: 7. CDR3 sequence: CAGTGMGTTNEKLFF. The CDR3, as DNA: TGTGCCGGGACAGGGATGGGTACAACTAATGAAAAACTGTTTTTT.

Only one count was recorded for this clone. The V and J genes are TRBV5-1 and TRBJ2-5; D gene unclear. Per the germline V gene, CDR1 is SGHRS and CDR2 is YFSETQ. With 4 bases removed from V and 4 bases from J, the gap between germline ends came to 14 bases. This CDR3 contains 14 residues. CDR3 residues: CASSQGNIRETQYF. The CDR3 DNA is TGCGCCAGCAGCCAAGGGAATATCCGAGAGACCCAGTACTTC.

This clone is a singleton in its sample. V gene TRBV12-5 combines with J gene TRBJ2-3, with TRBD2 identical over 8 bases. The ends lost 5 bases at V and 0 bases at J; junction bases unmatched: 7. From germline, CDR1 is LGHNT and CDR2 FRNRAP. This CDR3 region has 16 residues. CDR3 DNA sequence: TGTGCTAGTGGTCCGGGAGGGCTCCAAAGCACAGATACGCAGTATTTT. This gives the protein CASGPGGLQSTDTQYF.

V usage is TRBV5-6 and J usage is TRBJ1-5, with a weak D call TRBD1 (5 bases). Germline V gives CDR1 SGHDT, CDR2 YYEEEE. Deletions cut 8 bases from V and 11 bases from J, with 23 bases between. This CDR3 has 14 amino acids. CDR3 sequence reads: CASSGKGQGRAQHF. CDR3 DNA: TGTGCCAGTTCAGGGAAGGGGCAAGGACGGGCCCAGCATTTT.

A note on this clone: Other nucleotide sequences from this sample produce the same CDR3. This chain uses TRBV9 with TRBJ2-1, with a possible D match to TRBD2 (5 bases). This CDR3 comprises 15 residues. Germline V gene data show CDR1 as SGDLS and CDR2 as YYNGEE. V lost 0 bases, J lost 7 bases, and 14 bases lay in between. The DNA of the CDR3 is TGTGCCAGCAGCGTAGCGGCGGGCGTGCGGAATGAGCAGTTCTTC. Its translation is CASSVAAGVRNEQFF.

The CDR3 DNA is TGTGCCAGCAGGCTAGATCAGAGCTCTGGAAACACCATATATTTT. Amino acid sequence: CASRLDQSSGNTIYF. V and J are TRBV16 and TRBJ1-3; no clear D. The V gene's germline CDR1 is KGHSY and CDR2 FQNENV. With 6 bases removed from V and 0 bases from J, the gap between germline ends came to 12 bases. The CDR3 loop spans 15 amino acids.

This clone has a handful of counts. V gene TRBV21-1 combines with J gene TRBJ1-1; the D call TRBD1 from the table was never checked on the DNA. TRBV21-1 has pseudogene status. This CDR3 has 16 amino acids. The DNA for the CDR3 is TGTGCCAGCAGCTTAGGACAGGGCCGGGCGAACACTGAAGCTTTCTTT. It encodes CASSLGQGRANTEAFF.

CDR3 sequence (DNA): TGTGCCAGCAGCCCGAGGGGCCTTTCCTCAGAGACCCAGTACTTC. As protein: CASSPRGLSSETQYF. V usage is TRBV11-2 and J usage is TRBJ2-5, with D possibly being TRBD1 or TRBD2 (5 bases each). The CDR3 runs to 15 residues. The germline V gene has CDR1 SGHAT and CDR2 FQNNGV. Trimming removed 5 bases from V and 4 bases from J, with 17 bases in between.

The rearrangement joins TRBV4-3 to TRBJ1-4; 7 bases align to TRBD1. The V segment lost 4 bases and the J segment 7 bases; nucleotides outside the gene matches: 9. The CDR3 is 15 amino acids. Germline lookup yields CDR1 LGHNA and CDR2 YSLEER. The CDR3 here is CASSLGGGEGEKLFF. As DNA, the CDR3 is TGCGCCAGCAGCCTTGGAGGGGGCGAGGGTGAAAAACTGTTTTTT.

J is TRBJ1-1 and V is TRBV6-2 or TRBV6-3; 10 nucleotides line up with TRBD1. Germline values: CDR1 MNHEY, CDR2 SVGEGT. Unmatched junction bases numbered 5, after V lost 5 bases and J lost 5 bases. The CDR3 length is 14 residues. The CDR3 sequence: CASSQTGGRTEAFF. The CDR3 nucleotides read TGTGCCAGCAGTCAGACAGGGGGCCGAACTGAAGCTTTCTTT.

This chain connects TRBV28 to TRBJ1-4; 7 positions agree with TRBD1. V trimming: 5 bases; J trimming: 4 bases; junction bases outside the gene matches: 10. Germline V gene sequence: CDR1 MDHEN, CDR2 SYDVKM. This CDR3 region has 16 residues. The CDR3 loop is CASSGRLGQINEKLFF. The CDR3 DNA sequence: TGTGCCAGCAGTGGCCGCCTGGGACAGATTAATGAAAAACTGTTTTTT.

The chain is built from TRBV5-5 and TRBJ2-3, with D unresolved. This CDR3 has 13 residues. Trimming cost V 7 bases and J 3 bases, with 12 bases left between them. The germline gives CDR1 SGHKS, CDR2 YYEKEE (reference sequence). The CDR3 sequence: CASPAETTDTQYF. The CDR3 DNA reads as TGTGCCAGCCCCGCAGAGACTACAGATACGCAGTATTTT. Full variable domain (missing parts from reference TRBV5-5 and TRBJ2-3): DAGVTQSPTHLIKTRGQQVTLRCSPISGHKSVSWYQQVLGQGPQFIFQYYEKEERGRGNFPDRFSARQFPNYSSELNVNALLLGDSALYLCASPAETTDTQYFGPGTRLTVL.